Reported below is one T cell receptor beta chain. This sample is part of a study of technical replicates of blood from a few donors. V shed 0 bases and J shed 5 bases, with 14 bases lying between them. The CDR3 consists of 16 residues. Germline V gene data show CDR1 as LGHNA and CDR2 as YNFKEQ. Method: immunoSEQ multiplex PCR; TCRdb's copy keeps in-frame clones and lacks some. The sample records some 79,000 clones, 94% being singletons. Sequenced: T cells isolated from PBMCs. The origin of this receptor is a human donor in good health. The rearrangement links TRBV4-2 to TRBJ1-5, with D perhaps TRBD1 (6 bases). Written as DNA, the CDR3 is TGTGCCAGCAGCCAAGACTTTGGCAGGGGCGATCAGCCCCAGCATTTT. Translated, it gives CASSQDFGRGDQPQHF.